These 9 T cell receptor beta chains share one sample of origin, sequenced in a study of shared clonotypes between healthy human individuals. Some clones are missing from TCRdb's copy, which holds only in-frame ones; the method was immunoSEQ multiplex PCR. The data contain around 2.1 million clones, 90% to 96% of them seen just once; the ten biggest clones take up about 0.13%. Material for sequencing was naive CD4+ T cells sorted from blood. Described subset: CD45RA+ positively selected. The receptors here all came from a man younger than 35 in good health.

V and J are TRBV5-4 and TRBJ1-1, with TRBD1 matching over 7 bases. The CDR3 consists of 13 residues. Unmatched junction bases numbered 5, after V lost 2 bases and J lost 7 bases. The germline V gene encodes CDR1 SGHNT and CDR2 YYREEE (reference sequence). In nucleotides, the CDR3 is TGTGCCAGCAGCTTCGGGGACAGAGATGAAGCTTTCTTT. Translation gives CASSFGDRDEAFF.

This clone has just one count. The chain joins TRBV10-3 to TRBJ2-3, with no clear D. The CDR3 is 13 residues long. Germline values: CDR1 ENHRY, CDR2 SYGVKD. V was cut by 6 bases and J by 1 base, with 8 bases left in between. Written as DNA, the CDR3 is TGTGCCATCAGGATGGGTGGCACAGATACGCAGTATTTT. This encodes CAIRMGGTDTQYF.

This clone was observed once. CDR3 region: CASSNGLAGANEQFF. CDR3 sequence (DNA): TGTGCCAGTAGTAATGGACTAGCGGGAGCCAATGAGCAGTTCTTC. The chain has TRBV19 and TRBJ2-1; 13 nucleotides agree with TRBD2. With 4 bases clipped from V and 6 bases from J, the junction kept 3 bases outside the gene matches. Germline assignment: CDR1 LNHDA and CDR2 SQIVND (reference sequence). This CDR3 comprises 15 residues.

V is TRBV10-1 and J is TRBJ1-1, with D unresolved. The CDR3 sequence is 14 residues long. Germline V gives CDR1 WNHNN, CDR2 SYGVQD (reference sequence). The ends were cut back, 3 bases at V and 4 bases at J, with 12 bases in the middle. CDR3 in DNA: TGCGCCAGCAGTGATTCCCAAGGCGGCACTGAAGCTTTCTTT. It encodes CASSDSQGGTEAFF.

The chain is built from TRBV6-1 and TRBJ2-7; possibly TRBD1 for D (8 bases). The CDR3 runs to 11 residues. The V end was cut by 11 bases, the J end by 7 bases, with 15 bases between. Per germline, CDR1 MNHNS and CDR2 SASEGT. The CDR3 sequence is CAHRGGWEQYF. CDR3 DNA sequence: TGTGCCCACAGGGGGGGATGGGAGCAGTACTTC.

The chain joins TRBV2 to TRBJ2-3; D is unclear. V was trimmed by 4 bases and J by 0 bases, leaving 11 bases between them. The CDR3 extends over 15 amino acids. The germline V gene has CDR1 SNHLY and CDR2 FYNNEI. Written as DNA, the CDR3 is TGTGCCAGCAGTGGTAGGGCCTCTAGCACAGATACGCAGTATTTT. The encoded protein is CASSGRASSTDTQYF. The full variable domain, with the rest looked up from reference TRBV2 and TRBJ2-3, is EPEVTQTPSHQVTQMGQEVILRCVPISNHLYFYWYRQILGQKVEFLVSFYNNEISEKSEIFDDQFSVERPDGSNFTLKIRSTKLEDSAMYFCASSGRASSTDTQYFGPGTRLTVL.

Regarding this clone: In the same sample, other DNA sequences code for this CDR3. CDR3: CASSLRGPYGYTF. Here the CDR3 DNA reads TGTGCCAGCAGCTTGCGGGGTCCCTATGGCTACACCTTC. The chain combines TRBV5-4 with TRBJ1-2, with D unclear. Trimming left V 1 base short and J 4 bases short, with 8 bases between. CDR1 is SGHNT and CDR2 is YYREEE in the germline V gene (reference sequence). This CDR3 is built from 13 residues.

This clone was recorded only once. The CDR3 nucleotides are TGTGCCAGCAGTGAGTCGGCAGCACTAGCCAAAAACATTCAGTACTTC. Its protein product is CASSESAALAKNIQYF. The chain has TRBV2 and TRBJ2-4; D call uncertain. Germline V gene lookup returns CDR1 SNHLY and CDR2 FYNNEI. CDR3 length: 16 amino acids. V lost 3 bases and J lost 0, with 12 bases in between.

In DNA, the CDR3 is TGTGCCAGCAGCTTAGCAGGGTTGGATGAAAAACTGTTTTTT. Protein: CASSLAGLDEKLFF. The J gene is TRBJ1-4, the V gene TRBV7-9, with D hard to call. Trimming took off 0 bases at V and 6 bases at J, with 8 bases between the two ends. The CDR3 has 14 residues. From germline, CDR1 is SEHNR and CDR2 FQNEAQ (reference sequence).